Below, one T cell receptor beta chain is given with its context. Its antigen is not known. Germline V CDR1 and CDR2: GTSNPN, SVGIG (reference sequence). Trimming shortened V by 4 bases and J by 4 bases, and 8 bases separated the two germline ends. The CDR3 runs to 12 residues. The source of the sample is a study of cytomegalovirus exposure and HLA in healthy donors. Overall study context: A later analysis reported the same platform for the roughly 120 validation repertoires and the 650 to 750 first-cohort repertoires. Study findings and constraints: First-cohort TCR clusters were later found to tend to co-occur in the 120 or so validation repertoires.

Sequenced by immunoSEQ multiplex PCR; TCRdb stores in-frame clones only, minus some. The sample has 110,000 or so clones, around 85% seen once. This chain joins TRBV30 and TRBJ1-3; the D is unclear. The clonotype originates from a woman aged 30 to 39 in good health and CMV-seronegative. The sample consisted of PBMCs. CDR3 in amino acids: CAWKESGNTIYF. CDR3 nucleotide sequence: TGTGCCTGGAAAGAGTCCGGAAACACCATATATTTT. The whole variable domain, remainder taken from reference TRBV30 and TRBJ1-3, is SQTIHQWPATLVQPVGSPLSLECTVEGTSNPNLYWYRQAAGRGLQLLFYSVGIGQISSEVPQNLSASRPQDRQFILSSKKLLLSDSGFYLCAWKESGNTIYFGEGSWLTVV.